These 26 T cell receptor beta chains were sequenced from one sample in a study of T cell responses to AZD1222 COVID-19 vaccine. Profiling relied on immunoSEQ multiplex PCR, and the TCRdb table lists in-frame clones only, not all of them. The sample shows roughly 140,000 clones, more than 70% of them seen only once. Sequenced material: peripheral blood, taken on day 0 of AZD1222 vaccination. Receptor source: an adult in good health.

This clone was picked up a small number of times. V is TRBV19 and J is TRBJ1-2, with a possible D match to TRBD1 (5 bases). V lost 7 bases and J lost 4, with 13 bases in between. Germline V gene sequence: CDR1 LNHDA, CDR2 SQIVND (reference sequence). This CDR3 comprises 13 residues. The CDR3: CASTIQGPYGYTF. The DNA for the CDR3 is TGTGCCAGTACCATCCAGGGACCCTATGGCTACACCTTC.

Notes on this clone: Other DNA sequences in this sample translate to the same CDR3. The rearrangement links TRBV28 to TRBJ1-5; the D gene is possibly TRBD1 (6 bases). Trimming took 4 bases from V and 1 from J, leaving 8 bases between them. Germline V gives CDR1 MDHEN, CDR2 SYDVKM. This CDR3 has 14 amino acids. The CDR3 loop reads CASSSGGSNQPQHF. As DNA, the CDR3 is TGTGCCAGCAGTTCCGGGGGCAGCAATCAGCCCCAGCATTTT.

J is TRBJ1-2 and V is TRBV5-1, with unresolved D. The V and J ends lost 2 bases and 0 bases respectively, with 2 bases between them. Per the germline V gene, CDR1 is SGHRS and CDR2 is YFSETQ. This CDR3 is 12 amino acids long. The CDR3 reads CASSFTNYGYTF. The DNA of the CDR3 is TGCGCCAGCAGCTTTACTAACTATGGCTACACCTTC. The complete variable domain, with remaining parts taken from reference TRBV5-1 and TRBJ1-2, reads KAGVTQTPRYLIKTRGQQVTLSCSPISGHRSVSWYQQTPGQGLQFLFEYFSETQRNKGNFPGRFSGRQFSNSRSEMNVSTLELGDSALYLCASSFTNYGYTFGSGTRLTVV.

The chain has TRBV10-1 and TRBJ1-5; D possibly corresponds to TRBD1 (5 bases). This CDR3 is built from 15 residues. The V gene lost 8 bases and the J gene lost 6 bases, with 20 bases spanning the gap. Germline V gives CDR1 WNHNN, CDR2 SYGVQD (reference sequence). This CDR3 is CASLIRQIIRQPQHF. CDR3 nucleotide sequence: TGCGCCAGCTTAATCCGACAGATAATACGTCAGCCCCAGCATTTT.

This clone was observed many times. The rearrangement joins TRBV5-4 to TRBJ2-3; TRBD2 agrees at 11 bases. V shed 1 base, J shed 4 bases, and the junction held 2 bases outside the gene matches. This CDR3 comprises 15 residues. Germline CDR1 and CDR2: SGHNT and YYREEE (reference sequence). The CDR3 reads CASSLTSGSADTQYF. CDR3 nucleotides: TGTGCCAGCAGCTTGACTAGCGGGAGTGCAGATACGCAGTATTTT.

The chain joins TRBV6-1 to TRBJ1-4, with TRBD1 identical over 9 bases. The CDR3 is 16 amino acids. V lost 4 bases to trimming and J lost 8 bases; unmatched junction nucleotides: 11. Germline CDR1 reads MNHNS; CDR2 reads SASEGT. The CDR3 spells CASSGVGTGQEEKLFF. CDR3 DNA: TGTGCCAGCAGTGGGGTCGGGACAGGGCAGGAAGAAAAACTGTTTTTT.

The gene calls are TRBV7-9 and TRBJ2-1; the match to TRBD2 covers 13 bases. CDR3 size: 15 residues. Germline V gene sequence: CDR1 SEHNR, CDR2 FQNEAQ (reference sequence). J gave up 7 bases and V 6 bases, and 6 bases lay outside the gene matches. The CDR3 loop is CASSDGTSGKNEQFF. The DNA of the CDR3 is TGTGCCAGCAGTGATGGGACTAGCGGGAAGAATGAGCAGTTCTTC.

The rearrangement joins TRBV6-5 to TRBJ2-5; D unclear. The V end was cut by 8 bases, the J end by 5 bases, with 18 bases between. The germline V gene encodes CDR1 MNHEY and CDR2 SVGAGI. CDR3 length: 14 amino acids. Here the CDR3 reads CASLGSPPRETQYF. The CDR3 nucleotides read TGTGCCAGCCTGGGGTCACCTCCGAGGGAGACCCAGTACTTC.

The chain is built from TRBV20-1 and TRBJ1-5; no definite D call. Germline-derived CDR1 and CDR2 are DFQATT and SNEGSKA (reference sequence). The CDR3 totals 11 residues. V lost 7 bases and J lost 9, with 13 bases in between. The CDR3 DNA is TGCAGTGGGGGTTCGGGCGGGCCCCAGCATTTT. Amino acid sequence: CSGGSGGPQHF.

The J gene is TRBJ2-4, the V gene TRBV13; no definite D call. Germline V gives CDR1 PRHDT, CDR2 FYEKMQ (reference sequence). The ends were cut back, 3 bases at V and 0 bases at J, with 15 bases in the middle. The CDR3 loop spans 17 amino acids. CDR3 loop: CASSFTSGGPAKNIQYF. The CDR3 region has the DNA TGTGCCAGCAGCTTCACATCTGGCGGCCCAGCCAAAAACATTCAGTACTTC.

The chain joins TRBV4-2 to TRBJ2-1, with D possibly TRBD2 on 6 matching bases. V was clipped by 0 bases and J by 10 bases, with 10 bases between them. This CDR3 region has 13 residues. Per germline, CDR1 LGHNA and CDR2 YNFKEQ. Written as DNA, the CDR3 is TGTGCCAGCAGCCAAGAGAACCTAGCGGAGCAGTTCTTC. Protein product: CASSQENLAEQFF.

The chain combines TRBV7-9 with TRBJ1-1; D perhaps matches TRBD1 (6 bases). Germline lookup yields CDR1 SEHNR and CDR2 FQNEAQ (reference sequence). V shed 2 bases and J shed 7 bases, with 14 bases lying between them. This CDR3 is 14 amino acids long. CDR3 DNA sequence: TGTGCCAGCAGCTTATGGGGGGCAGGCCTTGAAGCTTTCTTT. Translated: CASSLWGAGLEAFF.

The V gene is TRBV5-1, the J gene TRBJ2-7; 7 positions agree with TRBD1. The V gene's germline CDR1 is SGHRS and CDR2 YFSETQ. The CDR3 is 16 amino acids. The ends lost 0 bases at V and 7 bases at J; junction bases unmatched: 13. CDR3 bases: TGCGCCAGCAGCTTGGCCCTCACAGGGGCCCGAGGGGAGCAGTACTTC. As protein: CASSLALTGARGEQYF.

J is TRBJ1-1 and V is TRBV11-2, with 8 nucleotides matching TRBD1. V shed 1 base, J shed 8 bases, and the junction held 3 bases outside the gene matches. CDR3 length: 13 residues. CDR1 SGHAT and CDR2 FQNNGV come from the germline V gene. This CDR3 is CASSLGRDREAFF. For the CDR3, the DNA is TGTGCCAGCAGCTTAGGACGGGACAGGGAAGCTTTCTTT.

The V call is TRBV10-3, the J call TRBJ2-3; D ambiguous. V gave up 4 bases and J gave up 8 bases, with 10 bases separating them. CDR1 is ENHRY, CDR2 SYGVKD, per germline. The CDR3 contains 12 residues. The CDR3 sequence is CAISASLVTQYF. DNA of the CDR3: TGTGCCATCAGTGCCTCGCTCGTTACGCAGTATTTT.

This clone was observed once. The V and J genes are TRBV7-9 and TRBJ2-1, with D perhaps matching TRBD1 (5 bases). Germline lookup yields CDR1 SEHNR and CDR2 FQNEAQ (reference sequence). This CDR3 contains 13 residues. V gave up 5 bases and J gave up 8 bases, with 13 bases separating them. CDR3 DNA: TGTGCCAGCAGCCGAACCCAGGGATATGAGCAGTTCTTC. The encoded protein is CASSRTQGYEQFF.

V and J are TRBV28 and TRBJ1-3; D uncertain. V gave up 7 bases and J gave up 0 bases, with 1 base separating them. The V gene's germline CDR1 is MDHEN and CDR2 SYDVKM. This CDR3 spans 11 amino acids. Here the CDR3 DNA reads TGTGCCAGCAACTCTGGAAACACCATATATTTT. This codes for CASNSGNTIYF.

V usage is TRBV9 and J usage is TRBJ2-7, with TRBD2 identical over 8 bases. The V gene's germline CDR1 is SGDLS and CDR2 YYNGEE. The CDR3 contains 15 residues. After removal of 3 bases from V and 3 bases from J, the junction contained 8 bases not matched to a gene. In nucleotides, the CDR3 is TGTGCCAGCAGCGAGCATAGCGGGATCAACTACGAGCAGTACTTC. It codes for CASSEHSGINYEQYF.

The CDR3 DNA sequence: TGTGCCAGCAGTTACCCGGGGGGGGCGACCCAGCATTTT. The encoded protein is CASSYPGGATQHF. The J gene is TRBJ1-5, the V gene TRBV28; tentative D call: TRBD1 (6 bases). V was cut by 4 bases and J by 11 bases, with 15 bases left in between. Per the germline V gene, CDR1 is MDHEN and CDR2 is SYDVKM. The CDR3 totals 13 residues.

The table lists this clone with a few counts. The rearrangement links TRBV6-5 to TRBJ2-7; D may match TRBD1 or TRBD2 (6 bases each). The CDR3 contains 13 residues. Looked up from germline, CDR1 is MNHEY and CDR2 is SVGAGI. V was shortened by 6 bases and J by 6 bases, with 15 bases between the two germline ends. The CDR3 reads CASSSGDSSEQYF. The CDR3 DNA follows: TGTGCCAGCAGCTCAGGGGACTCGAGCGAGCAGTACTTC.

Here the CDR3 reads CASSLGGGANTGELFF. CDR3 DNA sequence: TGTGCCAGCAGCTTAGGCGGCGGCGCGAACACCGGGGAGCTGTTTTTT. The V gene is TRBV7-9, the J gene TRBJ2-2; D remains unclear. Between the trimmed V and J ends, which lost 1 base and 0 bases, there was a span of 9 bases. CDR3 size: 16 residues. Germline V lookup: CDR1 SEHNR, CDR2 FQNEAQ (reference sequence).

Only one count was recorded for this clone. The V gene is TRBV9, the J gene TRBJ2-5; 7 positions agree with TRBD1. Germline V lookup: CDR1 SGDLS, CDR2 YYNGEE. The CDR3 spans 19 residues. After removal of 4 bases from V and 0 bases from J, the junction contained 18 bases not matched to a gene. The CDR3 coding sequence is TGTGCCAGCAGCCCCCGACAGGGAACACCAATAAGGCACCAAGAGACCCAGTACTTC. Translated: CASSPRQGTPIRHQETQYF.

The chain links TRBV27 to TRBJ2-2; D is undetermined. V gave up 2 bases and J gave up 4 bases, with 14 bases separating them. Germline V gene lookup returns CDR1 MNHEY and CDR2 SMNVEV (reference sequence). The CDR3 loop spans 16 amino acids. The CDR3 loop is CASSLGPQLRTGELFF. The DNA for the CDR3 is TGTGCCAGCAGTTTAGGACCCCAGCTGCGCACCGGGGAGCTGTTTTTT.

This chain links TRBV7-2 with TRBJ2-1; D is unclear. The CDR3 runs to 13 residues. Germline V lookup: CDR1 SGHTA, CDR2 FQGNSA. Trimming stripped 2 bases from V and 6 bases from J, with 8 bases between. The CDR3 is CASSLFPGNEQFF. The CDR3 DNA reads TGTGCCAGCAGCTTATTTCCGGGCAATGAGCAGTTCTTC.

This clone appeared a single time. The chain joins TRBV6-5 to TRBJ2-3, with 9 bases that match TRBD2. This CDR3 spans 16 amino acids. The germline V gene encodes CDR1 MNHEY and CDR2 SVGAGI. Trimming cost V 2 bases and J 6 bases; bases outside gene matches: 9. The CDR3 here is CASSYTYWTSEDTQYF. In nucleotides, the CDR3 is TGTGCCAGCAGTTACACCTATTGGACTAGCGAGGATACGCAGTATTTT.

CDR3 sequence (DNA): TGTGCCACCCGCGGGACTAGCGGGACCACAGATACGCAGTATTTT. It translates to CATRGTSGTTDTQYF. V gene TRBV6-5 combines with J gene TRBJ2-3, with TRBD2 matching over 13 bases. The CDR3 loop spans 15 amino acids. With V trimmed by 10 bases and J by 2 bases, 6 bases remained unmatched. CDR1 and CDR2 (germline): MNHEY, SVGAGI.